The source of this TCR beta chain is a study of T cell responses to AZD1222 COVID-19 vaccine. Study results and limitations: A reported finding is that nearly half of spike-specific TCRs target unmutated variant regions. Recipients of two AZD1222 doses showed rising Spike-specific TCR breadth and depth.

After removal of 3 bases from V and 7 bases from J, the junction contained 15 bases not matched to a gene. The CDR3 sequence is 17 residues long. Germline V gene data show CDR1 as SGDLS and CDR2 as YYNGEE. Regarding this clone: Its antigen is undetermined.

The table came from immunoSEQ multiplex PCR; TCRdb's copy has only in-frame clones and leaves some out. This sample has 25,000 to 30,000 clones, with approximately 88% found just once. This receptor was taken from an adult in good health. This chain joins TRBV9 and TRBJ2-1, with 8 positions matching TRBD2. Sequenced material: peripheral blood, taken on day 0 of AZD1222 vaccination. CDR3 protein: CASSGTGGGRTRNEQFF. The DNA of the CDR3 is TGTGCCAGCAGCGGGACGGGTGGCGGGAGGACCCGGAATGAGCAGTTCTTC.